This T cell receptor (beta chain) was documented in a study of shared clonotypes between healthy human individuals. A split of CD4+ cells into CD45RA+ naive and CD45RA-negative memory subsets was performed. Authors' analysis steps: ImmunoSEQ yielded junction-only sequences lacking quality scores, so filtering differed. TCRdb keeps only in-frame clones here, not all; method: immunoSEQ multiplex PCR. D and trimming come from the DNA, and the V and J calls and clone size come from that table. This sample yields some 1,400,000 clones, of which roughly 96% are seen a single time; approximately 1.1% belongs to the top ten. This CDR3 region has 15 residues. Germline V gene data show CDR1 as SGHRS and CDR2 as YFSETQ. V lost 3 bases, J lost 2 bases, and 12 bases lay in between. This clone was seen just once.

This receptor was obtained from a man aged 25 to 40 in good health. The chain uses TRBV5-1 and TRBJ1-3, with D perhaps TRBD1 (6 bases). The specimen was naive CD4+ T cells sorted from blood. Subset of the sample: CD45RA+ positively selected. CDR3 residues: CASSYTGLPGNTIYF. CDR3 in DNA: TGCGCCAGCAGCTACACAGGGTTACCTGGAAACACCATATATTTT.